This entry describes one T cell receptor (beta chain). Some clones are missing from TCRdb's copy, which holds only in-frame ones; the method was immunoSEQ multiplex PCR. The sample yields 1,400,000 or so clones, approximately 98.5% seen once. The sample originates from a study of shared clonotypes between healthy human individuals. The V gene's germline CDR1 is SGHDN and CDR2 FVKESK. The ends lost 1 base at V and 7 bases at J; junction bases unmatched: 4. This CDR3 has 13 residues. The chain is built from TRBV14 and TRBJ2-7, with TRBD2 matching over 7 bases. The TCR comes from a man aged 25 to 40 in good health. The sequenced material came from naive CD4+ T cells sorted from blood. Subset of the sample: CD45RA+ positively selected. CDR3 in amino acids: CASSQAGGREQYF. In DNA form, the CDR3 reads TGTGCCAGCAGCCAAGCCGGGGGGAGGGAGCAGTACTTC.